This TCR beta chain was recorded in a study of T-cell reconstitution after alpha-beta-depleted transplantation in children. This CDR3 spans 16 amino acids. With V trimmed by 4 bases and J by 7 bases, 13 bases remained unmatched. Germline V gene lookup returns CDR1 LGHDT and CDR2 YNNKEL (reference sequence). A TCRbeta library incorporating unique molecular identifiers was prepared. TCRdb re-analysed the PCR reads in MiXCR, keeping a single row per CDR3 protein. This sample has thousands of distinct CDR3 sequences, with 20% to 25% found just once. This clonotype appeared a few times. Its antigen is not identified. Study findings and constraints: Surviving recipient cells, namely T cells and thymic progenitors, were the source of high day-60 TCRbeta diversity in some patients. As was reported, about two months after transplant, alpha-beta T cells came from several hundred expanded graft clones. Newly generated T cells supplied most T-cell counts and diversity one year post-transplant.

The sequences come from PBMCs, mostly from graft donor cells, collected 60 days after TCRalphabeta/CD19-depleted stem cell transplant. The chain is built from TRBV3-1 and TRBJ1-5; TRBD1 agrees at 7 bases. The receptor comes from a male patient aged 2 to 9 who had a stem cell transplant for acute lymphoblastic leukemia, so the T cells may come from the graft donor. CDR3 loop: CASSPDDRARGQPQHF. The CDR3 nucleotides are TGTGCCAGCAGCCCAGACGACAGGGCGAGGGGACAGCCCCAGCATTTT.